This TCR beta chain was observed in a study of blood T cell repertoires in COVID-19. Study information: Sources were T cells, B-cell-depleted T cells, or PBMCs; the material itself was cDNA or gDNA.

Method: immunoSEQ multiplex PCR; TCRdb's copy keeps in-frame clones and lacks some. The sample lists approximately 470,000 clones, roughly nine tenths seen once, with 0.7% in the top ten. The CDR3 has 15 amino acids. Germline values: CDR1 SGHVS, CDR2 FNYEAQ. V shed 3 bases, J shed 7 bases, and the junction held 7 bases outside the gene matches. The source is a woman aged 18 to 35 who had recovered from COVID-19. Input material: PBMCs or T cells enriched from blood (not recorded which). The chain links TRBV7-6 to TRBJ2-1; 9 nucleotides align to TRBD2. Here the CDR3 reads CASSFSASGVNEQFF. The DNA for the CDR3 is TGTGCCAGCAGCTTTTCGGCTAGCGGGGTAAATGAGCAGTTCTTC.